This T cell receptor beta chain was recovered during a study of T-cell reconstitution after alpha-beta-depleted transplantation in children. Unique molecular identifiers were incorporated into the prepared TCRbeta library. MiXCR was run by TCRdb on the PCR reads, yielding one entry per CDR3 protein. The table records 200,000 to 250,000 distinct CDR3 sequences, around 9.5% of them present only once. This clonotype occurred a few times. CDR3 length: 13 amino acids. The V and J ends lost 1 base and 5 bases respectively, with 8 bases between them. Germline CDR1 reads SGHTA; CDR2 reads FQGNSA. The sample here was PBMCs from the stem cell graft donor, taken from the stem cell graft. The receptor comes from a human donor who donated a stem cell graft to a child with acute lymphoblastic leukemia. The chain combines TRBV7-2 with TRBJ2-5; D gene uncertain. CDR3 bases: TGTGCCAGCAGCTTAGAGATGAGGGAGACCCAGTACTTC. Its translation is CASSLEMRETQYF.